This TCR beta chain comes out of a study of cytomegalovirus exposure and HLA in healthy donors. Across the whole study: A previous analysis identified more than 100 million unique TCR beta sequences derived from 180 million or so T cells. Study results and limitations: Donor immune exposure was known only as CMV serostatus. In a later analysis, TCR beta V- and J-gene trimming showed a link to a missense DCLRE1C variant. In an earlier analysis, most TCR beta V segments were productive about 87% or about 30% of the time.

The germline V gene encodes CDR1 LGHNA and CDR2 YNFKEQ. The CDR3 runs to 14 residues. V gave up 1 base and J gave up 4 bases, with 10 bases separating them. About this clone: The antigen remains undetermined.

The PCR had 60 Vbeta and 13 Jbeta primers. TCRdb's copy holds only in-frame clones and misses some; the assay was immunoSEQ multiplex PCR. Of 310,000 or so clones listed, about 90% were seen once; the top ten hold roughly 2.1%. Input material: PBMCs. The clonotype comes from a woman between 18 and 29 years old in good health and CMV-seronegative. This chain uses TRBV4-2 with TRBJ1-2; tentatively, D is TRBD1 (6 bases). The CDR3 loop reads CASSQGAGVYGYTF. The CDR3 DNA is TGTGCCAGCAGCCAAGGGGCAGGGGTCTATGGCTACACCTTC.